This T cell receptor beta chain was recovered during a study of molecular identifiers for immune sequencing clone quantification. Study as a whole: Replicates involved a five-way split of RNA from approximately 20,000 or 98,000 naive CD8 cells, with sequencing of four. General study results and limits: Detecting spiked Jurkat TCR RNA from one cell among 1 million or so naive cells was reportedly possible.

With respect to this clonotype: No antigen is known for it. The germline gene is not matched at one end of the junction; a read error may be the cause.

CDR1 and CDR2 from the germline V gene are SGHAT and FQNNGV. This CDR3 spans 15 amino acids. TCRdb processed the PCR reads anew with MiXCR; each CDR3 protein has one entry. The table lists over 50,000 distinct CDR3 sequences, about a third of them singletons. The receptor was derived from a human donor in good health. Some libraries in this study had Jurkat cell RNA spiked in. The chain carries TRBV11-2 and TRBJ2-1; D is unresolved. The sequenced material came from naive CD8+ T cells from blood, with Jurkat cell RNA spiked in. This sample's subset: FACS-sorted CD8+CD4-CCR7+CD45RA+ naive T cells. The CDR3 region is CVSSLAQMGYNEQFF. CDR3 bases: TGTGTCAGCAGCTTAGCTCAAATGGGCTACAATGAGCAGTTCTTC.